This is a list of T cell receptor beta chains from one sample in a study of low-dose radiotherapy and immunotherapy resistance in tumors. In TCRdb, the reads were re-called with MiXCR into one record per CDR3 protein. Among under 35,000 distinct CDR3 sequences listed, less than 65% were seen once. Sequencing was performed on PBMCs, taken after low-dose radiotherapy plus immunotherapy. These receptors all stem from a male donor with gallbladder cancer. Both conserved end residues are part of each CDR3. Fields, in order: V gene, clone size, J gene, CDR3 length, CDR3 protein. Clone size is shown for a subset of rows, as once, few, many or a class of expanded clone.

v_call: TRBV11-2
clone_size: .
j_call: TRBJ2-5
cdr3_length: 16
cdr3_aa: CASSFIGTGHKETQYF

v_call: TRBV6-6
clone_size: .
j_call: TRBJ2-7
cdr3_length: 13
cdr3_aa: CASTTTASYEQYF

v_call: TRBV2
clone_size: many
j_call: TRBJ2-7
cdr3_length: 15
cdr3_aa: CASTEVQGVAYEQYF

v_call: TRBV20-1
clone_size: .
j_call: TRBJ1-5
cdr3_length: 13
cdr3_aa: CSARSKFNQPQHF

v_call: TRBV14
clone_size: many
j_call: TRBJ1-5
cdr3_length: 16
cdr3_aa: CASSQAWGRDCKPQHF

v_call: TRBV4-3
clone_size: few
j_call: TRBJ1-1
cdr3_length: 15
cdr3_aa: CASSPRDRGIPEAFF

v_call: TRBV3-1
clone_size: many
j_call: TRBJ2-7
cdr3_length: 13
cdr3_aa: CASSQNSAYEQYF

v_call: TRBV6-2/TRBV6-3
clone_size: medium-sized
j_call: TRBJ1-6
cdr3_length: 15
cdr3_aa: CASSYRQGLNAPLHF

v_call: TRBV15
clone_size: many
j_call: TRBJ2-7
cdr3_length: 14
cdr3_aa: CATSKTPGNNEQYF

v_call: TRBV5-1
clone_size: once
j_call: TRBJ2-1
cdr3_length: 18
cdr3_aa: CASRVNSGGGSSYNEQFF